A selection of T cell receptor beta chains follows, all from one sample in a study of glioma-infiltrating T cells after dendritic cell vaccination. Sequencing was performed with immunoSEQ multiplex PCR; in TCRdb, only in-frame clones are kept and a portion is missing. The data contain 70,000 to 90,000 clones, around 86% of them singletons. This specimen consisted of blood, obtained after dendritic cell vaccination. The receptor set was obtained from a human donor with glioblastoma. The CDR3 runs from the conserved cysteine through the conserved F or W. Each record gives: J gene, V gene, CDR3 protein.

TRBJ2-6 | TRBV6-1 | CASSEDRYSGANVLTF
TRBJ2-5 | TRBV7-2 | CASSPDRAFGETQYF
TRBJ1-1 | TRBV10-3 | CASSGPGVTEAFF
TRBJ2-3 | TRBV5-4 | CASSSLAGGVTDTQYF
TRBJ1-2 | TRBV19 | CASSPDLRSSNYGYTF
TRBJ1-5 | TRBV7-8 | CASSPHMDQPQHF
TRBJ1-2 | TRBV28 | CASRSGGYGYTF
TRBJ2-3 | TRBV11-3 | CASSLGSRDTQYF
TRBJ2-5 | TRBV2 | CASRTSGGQETQYF
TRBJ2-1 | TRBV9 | CASSVRDTQEQFF
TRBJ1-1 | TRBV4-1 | CASSPRMNTEAFF
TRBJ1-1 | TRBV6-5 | CASSLLGVGTEAFF
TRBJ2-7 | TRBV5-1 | CASSWGQHEQYF
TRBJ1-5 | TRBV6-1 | CASSERTNQPQHF
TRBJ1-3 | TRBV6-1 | CASTIQGPRNTIYF
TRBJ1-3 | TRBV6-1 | CASSEEGARFSGNTIYF
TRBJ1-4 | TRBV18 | CASSPGGTGSEKLFF
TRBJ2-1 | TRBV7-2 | CASSLSAGGSEQFF
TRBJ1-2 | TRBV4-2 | CASRETTGGGYGYTF
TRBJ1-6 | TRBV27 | CASNGQGESSPLHF
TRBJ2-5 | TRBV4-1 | CASSQVEGPETQYF
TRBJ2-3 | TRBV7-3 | CASSLIGGTDTQYF
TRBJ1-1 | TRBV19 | CASSISRNTEAFF
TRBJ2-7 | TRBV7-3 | CASSFGQSSYEQYF
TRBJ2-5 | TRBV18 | CASSNFGGMGTQYF
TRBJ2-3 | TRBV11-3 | CASSPDRYTDTQYF
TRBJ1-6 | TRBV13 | CASSLAAGLTGRSPLHF
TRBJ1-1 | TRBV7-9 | CASSSMYDRLNTEAFF
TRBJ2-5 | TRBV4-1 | CASSQGVADGETQYF
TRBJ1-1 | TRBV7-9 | CASSWTGGTEAFF
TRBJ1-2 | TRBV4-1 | CASSQGLAGGYGYTF
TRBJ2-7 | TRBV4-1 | CASSQDVAGADGEQYF
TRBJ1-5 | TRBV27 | CASSLYYDQPQHF
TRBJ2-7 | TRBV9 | CASSVGSDTYEQYF
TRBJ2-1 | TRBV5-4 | CASSLGTGHYEQFF
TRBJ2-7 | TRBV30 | CAWSHTGEVGQYF
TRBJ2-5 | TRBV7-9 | CASSPGTSGGVTQYF
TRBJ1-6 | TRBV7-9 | CASSIRHFSSYNSPLHF
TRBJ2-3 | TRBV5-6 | CASSLLHKTDTQYF
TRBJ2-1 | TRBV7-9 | CASSSTSGYNEQFF
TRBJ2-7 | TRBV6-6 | CASSYVSYYEQYF
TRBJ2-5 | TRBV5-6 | CASSQRRTGAQETQYF
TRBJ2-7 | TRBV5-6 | CASNTGQVTYEQYF
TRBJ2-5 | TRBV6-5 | CASSYSPTGVTQYF
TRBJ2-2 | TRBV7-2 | CASRGTSGDGELFF
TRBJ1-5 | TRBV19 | CASSIASFSQPQHF
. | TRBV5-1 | CASSLVAGEHEQYF
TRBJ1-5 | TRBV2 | CASRDDSPNQPQHF
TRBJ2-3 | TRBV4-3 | CASSQDEERGKQYF
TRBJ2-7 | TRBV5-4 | CASSLGTYEQYF
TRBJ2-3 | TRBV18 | CASSPPGTESTDTQYF
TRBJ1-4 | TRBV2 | CASSIQGLTNEKLFF
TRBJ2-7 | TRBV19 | CASSIGTGVYEQYF
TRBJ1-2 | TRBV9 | CASSVVGQGDGYTF